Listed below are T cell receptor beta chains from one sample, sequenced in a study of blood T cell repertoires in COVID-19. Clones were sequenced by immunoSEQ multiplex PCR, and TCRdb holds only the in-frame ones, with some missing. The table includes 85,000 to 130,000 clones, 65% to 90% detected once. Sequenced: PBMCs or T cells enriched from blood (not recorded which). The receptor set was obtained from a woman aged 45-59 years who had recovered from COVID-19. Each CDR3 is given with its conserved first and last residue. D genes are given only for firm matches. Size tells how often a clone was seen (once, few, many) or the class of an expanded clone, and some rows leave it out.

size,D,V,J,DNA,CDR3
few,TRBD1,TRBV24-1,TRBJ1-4,TGTGCCACCAGTGCCCCGGGACAGACGACTGAAAAACTGTTTTTT,CATSAPGQTTEKLFF
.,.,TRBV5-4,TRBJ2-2,TGTGCCAGCAGCTTGGCCGGGACTAACACCGGGGAGCTGTTTTTT,CASSLAGTNTGELFF
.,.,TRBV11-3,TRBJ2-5,TGTGCCAGCAGCGAACCGGGAACACAAGAGACCCAGTACTTC,CASSEPGTQETQYF
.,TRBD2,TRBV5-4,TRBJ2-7,TGTGCCAGCAGCTTGGTACTAGCGGGCGCGTACGAGCAGTACTTC,CASSLVLAGAYEQYF
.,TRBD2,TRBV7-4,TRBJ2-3,TGTGCCAGCAGCCCTCAGACTAGCGGGAGCACAGATACGCAGTATTTT,CASSPQTSGSTDTQYF
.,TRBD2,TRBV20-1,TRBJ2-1,TGCAGTGCTAGTGCCCATGGACTAGCGGGAGATGACGCGGTGATCTTC,CSASAHGLAGDDAVIF
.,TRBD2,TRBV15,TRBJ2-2,TGTGCCACCAGCAGAGTATTTGCCCCCCGACTAGCGGGATTCACCGGGGAGCTGTTTTTT,CATSRVFAPRLAGFTGELFF
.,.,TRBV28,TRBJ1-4,TGTGCCAGCAGTCCCCCGGGGAGTAATGAAAAACTGTTTTTT,CASSPPGSNEKLFF
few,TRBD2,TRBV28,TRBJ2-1,TGTGCCAGCAGTCGAAGCGGGGGAGCCTACAATGAGCAGTTCTTC,CASSRSGGAYNEQFF
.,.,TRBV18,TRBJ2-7,TGTGCCAGCTCACCCCAACAGGAGTCCTACGAGCAGTACTTC,CASSPQQESYEQYF
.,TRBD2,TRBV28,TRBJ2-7,TGTGCCAGCAGTCCCTCATCTAGCGGGTCGGCCGCCTACGAGCAGTACTTC,CASSPSSSGSAAYEQYF
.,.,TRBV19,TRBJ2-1,TGTGCCAGTAGTATGGTCCGACAGGCGGGGGACAATGAGCAGTTCTTC,CASSMVRQAGDNEQFF
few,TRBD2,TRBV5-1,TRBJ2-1,TGCGCCAGCAGCTTGGCCGGGGGGACCGATGAGCAGTTCTTC,CASSLAGGTDEQFF
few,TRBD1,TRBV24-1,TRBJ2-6,TGTGCCACCAGTGACCCCCGGGACAGGGGGCCTGGGGCCAACGTCCTGACTTTC,CATSDPRDRGPGANVLTF
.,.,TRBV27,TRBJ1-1,TGTGCCAGCAGTTTCGGGGTCGTGCGGCCCGCGGCGAACACTGAAGCTTTCTTT,CASSFGVVRPAANTEAFF
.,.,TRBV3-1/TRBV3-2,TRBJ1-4,TGTGCCAGCAGCCAAGGTGGCGGAGGGTCTAATGAAAAACTGTTTTTT,CASSQGGGGSNEKLFF
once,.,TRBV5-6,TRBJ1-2,TGTGCCAGCGGTTTCCAAGGGGGTTATGGCTACACCTTC,CASGFQGGYGYTF
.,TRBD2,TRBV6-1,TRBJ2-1,TGTGCCAGCAGTGAATCCGGACTAGCGTTGGATGAGCAGTTCTTC,CASSESGLALDEQFF
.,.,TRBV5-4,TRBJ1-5,TGTGCCAGCAGCTCCGGGGGGAACAATCAGCCCCAGCATTTT,CASSSGGNNQPQHF
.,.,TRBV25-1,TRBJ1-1,TGTGCCAGCAGTGAATATAGGGAGGCGTTTTTT,CASSEYREAFF
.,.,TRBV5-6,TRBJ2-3,TGTGCCAGCAGCTTGGTTTTGGTCGCTACTAGCACAGATACGCAGTATTTT,CASSLVLVATSTDTQYF
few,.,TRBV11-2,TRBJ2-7,TGTGCCAGCAGCTTAGAGGCTGGGGGCCCCGAGCAGTACTTC,CASSLEAGGPEQYF
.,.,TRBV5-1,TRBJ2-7,TGCGCCAGCAGCTTGGTTGCCGGGAATCGCTACGAGCAGTACTTC,CASSLVAGNRYEQYF
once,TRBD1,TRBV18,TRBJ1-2,TGTGCCAGCTCAGGGAGACAGGGCCATGGCTACACCTTC,CASSGRQGHGYTF
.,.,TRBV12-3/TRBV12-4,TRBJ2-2,TGTGCCAGCAGTTTGCAGTACACCGGGGAGCTGTTTTTT,CASSLQYTGELFF
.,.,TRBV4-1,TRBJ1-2,TGCGCCAGCAGCCAAGAGCCGGAAAGGGGGGGCTACACCTTC,CASSQEPERGGYTF
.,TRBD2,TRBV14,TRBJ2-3,TGTGCCAGCAGCCAACCGGGACTAGCAGTAGATACGCAGTATTTT,CASSQPGLAVDTQYF
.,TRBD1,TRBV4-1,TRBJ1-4,TGCGCCAGCAGCCGGTCGGAGGGGGCGGATGAAAAACTGTTTTTT,CASSRSEGADEKLFF
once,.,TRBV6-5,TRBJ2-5,TGTGCCATCCCCGCCTTTCTGGGCCGTCTGGGGACCCAGTACTTC,CAIPAFLGRLGTQYF
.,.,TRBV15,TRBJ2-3,TGTGCCACCAGAGCACGAACGGGGAGTAGAGATACGCAGTATTTT,CATRARTGSRDTQYF
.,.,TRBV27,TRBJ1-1,TGTGCCAGCAGTTTACGAGGGCCTAACACTGAAGCTTTCTTT,CASSLRGPNTEAFF
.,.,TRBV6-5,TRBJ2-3,TGTGCCAGCAGTTTGACTCGAAACACAGATACGCAGTATTTT,CASSLTRNTDTQYF
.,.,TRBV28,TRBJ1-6,TGTGCCAGCAGTTTAAGAGGAGGGGCTGGAAATTCACCCCTCCACTTT,CASSLRGGAGNSPLHF
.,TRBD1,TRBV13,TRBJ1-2,TGTGCCAGCAGCTTGAGGCCCGAGACAGGGCCCCATGGCTACACCTTC,CASSLRPETGPHGYTF
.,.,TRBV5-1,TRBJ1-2,TGCGCCAGCCACCCCGGGGGGGGAGGCTACACCTTC,CASHPGGGGYTF
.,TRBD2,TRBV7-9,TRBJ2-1,TGTGCCAGCAGCCCCGGGGCGGGAGAAGAAAACAATGAGCAGTTCTTC,CASSPGAGEENNEQFF
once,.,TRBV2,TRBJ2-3,TGTGCCAGCAACCAGGTCCCAGATACGCAGTATTTT,CASNQVPDTQYF
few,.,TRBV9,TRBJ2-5,TGTGCCAGCAGCGTAGGGGGGGTCCAAGAGACCCAGTACTTC,CASSVGGVQETQYF
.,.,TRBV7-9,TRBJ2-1,TGTGCCAGCAGCTTTAGGGCCCCGGCAGCGGATGAGCAGTTCTTC,CASSFRAPAADEQFF
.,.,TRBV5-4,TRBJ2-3,TGTGCCAGCAGCCCCGGGACTGCTGATACGCAGTATTTT,CASSPGTADTQYF
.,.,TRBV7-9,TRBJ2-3,TGTGCCAGCAGCATCGGGAGCGGCACAGATACGCAGTATTTT,CASSIGSGTDTQYF
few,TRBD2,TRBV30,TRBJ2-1,TGTGCCTGGAGTAGGTCTAGCGGTGAGCAGTTCTTC,CAWSRSSGEQFF
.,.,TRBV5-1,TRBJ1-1,TGCGCCAGCAGCCCCAAGGCAGGGTGGGACACTGAAGCTTTCTTT,CASSPKAGWDTEAFF
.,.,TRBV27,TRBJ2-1,TGTGCCAGCAGTAACTATAACAATGAGCAGTTCTTC,CASSNYNNEQFF
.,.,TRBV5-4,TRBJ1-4,TGTGCCAGCAGCTTGGGTGGGGCCATGAATGAAAAACTGTTTTTT,CASSLGGAMNEKLFF
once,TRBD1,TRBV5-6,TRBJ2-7,TGTGCCAGCATCTCGCGGGACAGGGGCTACGAGCAGTACTTC,CASISRDRGYEQYF
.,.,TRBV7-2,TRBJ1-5,TGTGCCAGCAGCTTAGTCGGCAGGGTCCATCAGCCCCAGCATTTT,CASSLVGRVHQPQHF
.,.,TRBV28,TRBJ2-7,TGTGCCAGCAGTTCACCCAATAGCTACGAGCAGTACTTC,CASSSPNSYEQYF
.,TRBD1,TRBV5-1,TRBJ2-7,TGCGCCAGCAGCGCCGGGACAGTGTCGAACGAGCAGTACTTC,CASSAGTVSNEQYF
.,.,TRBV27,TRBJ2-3,TGTGCCAGCAAGGATGGGGCGTTGAGCACAGATACGCAGTATTTT,CASKDGALSTDTQYF
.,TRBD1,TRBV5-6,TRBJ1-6,TGTGCCAGCAGCTACCCCCGGGACAGGGGCAACTATAATTCACCCCTCCACTTT,CASSYPRDRGNYNSPLHF
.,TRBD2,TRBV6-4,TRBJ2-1,TGTGCCAGCAGTGACTCGGGTGGGAGGGCCGACTACAATGAGCAGTTCTTC,CASSDSGGRADYNEQFF